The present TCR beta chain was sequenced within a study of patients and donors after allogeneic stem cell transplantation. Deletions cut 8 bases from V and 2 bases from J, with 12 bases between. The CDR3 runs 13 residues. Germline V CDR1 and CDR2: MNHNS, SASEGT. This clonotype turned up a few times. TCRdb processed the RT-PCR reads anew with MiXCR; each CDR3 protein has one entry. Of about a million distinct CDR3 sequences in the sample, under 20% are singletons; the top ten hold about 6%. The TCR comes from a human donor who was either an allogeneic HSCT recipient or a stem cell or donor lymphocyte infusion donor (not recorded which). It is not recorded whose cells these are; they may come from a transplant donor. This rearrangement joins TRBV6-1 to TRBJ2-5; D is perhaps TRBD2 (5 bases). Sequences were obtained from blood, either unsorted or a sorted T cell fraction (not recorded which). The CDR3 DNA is TGTGCCAGCGGGCGGACTCCACAAGAGACCCAGTACTTC. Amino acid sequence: CASGRTPQETQYF.